One T cell receptor beta chain is described in this entry. V was pared by 0 bases and J by 0 bases, with 18 bases between. The CDR3 is made up of 19 amino acids. From germline, CDR1 is MGHRA and CDR2 YSYEKL. The data derive from a study of blood T cell repertoires in COVID-19. Looking at the study overall: Sources were T cells, B-cell-depleted T cells, or PBMCs; the material itself was cDNA or gDNA.

In the original analysis: From reference gene primer amplification, estimates of nucleated cell counts were derived. Some clones are missing from TCRdb's copy, which holds only in-frame ones; the method was immunoSEQ multiplex PCR. For V, J and clone size, that table is used; D and trimming come from the DNA. Among around 200,000 clones, around 75% were seen once, and the ten largest hold roughly 4.9%. The sample consisted of peripheral blood. The chain is built from TRBV4-1 and TRBJ1-3; possibly TRBD1 for D (5 bases). The receptor was isolated from a human donor in a cohort sampled during active COVID-19. This CDR3 is CASSQDPVGRAHSGNTIYF. DNA for the CDR3: TGCGCCAGCAGCCAAGATCCAGTGGGCAGGGCCCACTCTGGAAACACCATATATTTT.